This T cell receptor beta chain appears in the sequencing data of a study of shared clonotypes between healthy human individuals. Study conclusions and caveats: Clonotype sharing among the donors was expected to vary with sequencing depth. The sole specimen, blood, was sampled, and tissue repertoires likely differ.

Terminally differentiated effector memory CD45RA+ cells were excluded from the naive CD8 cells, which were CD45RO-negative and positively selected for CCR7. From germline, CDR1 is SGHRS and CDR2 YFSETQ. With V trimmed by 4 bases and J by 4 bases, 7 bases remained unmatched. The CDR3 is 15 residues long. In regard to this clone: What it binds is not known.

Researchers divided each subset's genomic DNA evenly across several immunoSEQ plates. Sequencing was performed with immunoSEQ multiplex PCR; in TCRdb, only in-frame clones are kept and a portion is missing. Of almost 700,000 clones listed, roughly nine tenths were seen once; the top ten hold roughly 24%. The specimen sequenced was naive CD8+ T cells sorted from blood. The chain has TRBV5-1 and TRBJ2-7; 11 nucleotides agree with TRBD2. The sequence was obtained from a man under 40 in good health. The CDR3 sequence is CASSALAGDSYEQYF. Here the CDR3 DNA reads TGCGCCAGCAGCGCACTAGCGGGAGATAGTTACGAGCAGTACTTC.